Following are 5 T cell receptor beta chains from one sample sequenced in a study of memory CD4+ T cells and cytomegalovirus serostatus. The data were produced by immunoSEQ multiplex PCR, yet TCRdb's version contains in-frame clones alone and is incomplete. The sample holds roughly 50,000 clones, 70% to 80% seen once. The sort gate was single viable CD3+CD4+CD8-CD45RO+ cells for memory CD4+ T cells. The material sequenced was memory CD4+ T cells from blood. The receptors here all came from an adult in good health and CMV-seronegative.

This clone was seen only a few times. In DNA, the CDR3 is TGTGCCTACCTGCGGAAGGGGGCGACTGGCTACACCTTC. Translation gives CAYLRKGATGYTF. The chain recombines TRBV30 with TRBJ1-2, with 7 bases fitting TRBD1. Trimming removed 7 bases from V and 7 bases from J; junction bases left unmatched: 12. CDR3 size: 13 residues. CDR1 and CDR2 (germline): GTSNPN, SVGIG (reference sequence).

This clone was observed once. The CDR3 DNA sequence: TGTGCCAGCAGCTCCAGAAACTTAGATACGCAGTATTTT. This encodes CASSSRNLDTQYF. The chain couples TRBV7-2 to TRBJ2-3, with D unclear. The germline CDR1 and CDR2 sequences are SGHTA and FQGNSA. This CDR3 comprises 13 residues. Trimming pared 4 bases from V and 5 bases from J, leaving 10 bases between.

This sequence joins TRBV27 and TRBJ2-7; TRBD1 matches at 8 bases. This CDR3 comprises 15 residues. V trimming: 1 base; J trimming: 9 bases; junction bases outside the gene matches: 11. CDR1 MNHEY and CDR2 SMNVEV come from the germline V gene (reference sequence). CDR3 DNA sequence: TGTGCCAGCAGTTTATTCGGGGACAGGAGTACGGGGCAGTACTTC. Translation gives CASSLFGDRSTGQYF.

This clone has only a few counts. This chain joins TRBV30 and TRBJ2-7; 8 bases align to TRBD1. Germline V CDR1 and CDR2: GTSNPN, SVGIG (reference sequence). This CDR3 has 17 residues. V shed 1 base and J 1 base; nucleotides not matched to a gene: 12. The CDR3 here is CAWSAGGLQTSSYEQYF. CDR3 coding DNA: TGTGCCTGGAGTGCAGGGGGCCTCCAAACTTCTTCCTACGAGCAGTACTTC. Filled out from reference TRBV30 and TRBJ2-7, the complete variable domain reads SQTIHQWPATLVQPVGSPLSLECTVEGTSNPNLYWYRQAAGRGLQLLFYSVGIGQISSEVPQNLSASRPQDRQFILSSKKLLLSDSGFYLCAWSAGGLQTSSYEQYFGPGTRLTVT.

This CDR3 is CASSEPNDPGARQYF. The CDR3 nucleotides read TGCGCCAGCAGTGAGCCCAATGACCCGGGGGCCAGGCAGTACTTC. V gene TRBV10-1 combines with J gene TRBJ2-7; the D call may be TRBD1 or TRBD2 (6 bases each). With 2 bases removed from V and 9 bases from J, the gap between germline ends came to 20 bases. Germline lookup yields CDR1 WNHNN and CDR2 SYGVQD (reference sequence). This CDR3 is 15 amino acids long.